This TCR beta chain appears in the sequencing data of a study of CD8 T cells in ankylosing spondylitis. With regard to this clonotype: Its target is not known.

Study-wide points: Eight or nine highly homologous variants formed a TCR beta motif that appeared characteristic of ankylosing spondylitis blood.

The V end lost 6 bases, the J end lost 6 bases, and 12 bases lay between the germline ends. The CDR3 has 13 residues. Germline CDR1 reads MNHNS; CDR2 reads SASEGT. From the 5' RACE reads, TCRdb called clonotypes with MiXCR, one entry per CDR3 protein. The table records roughly 200,000 distinct CDR3 sequences, 10% to 15% of them present only once. The clonotype comes from a male donor with ankylosing spondylitis or in good health (not recorded which). The chain carries TRBV6-1 and TRBJ1-5; D is unresolved. Sequencing input: blood, either unsorted or a sorted T cell fraction (not recorded which). The CDR3, as DNA: TGTGCCAGCAGCCGGGGATGGGGTCAGCCCCAGCATTTT. It specifies CASSRGWGQPQHF.